This T cell receptor beta chain came from a study of cytomegalovirus exposure and HLA in healthy donors. PCR employed 60 Vbeta and 13 Jbeta primers. The assay was immunoSEQ multiplex PCR, and TCRdb's table has in-frame clones only and misses some. The sample lists some 100,000 clones; roughly four fifths were seen once. This CDR3 comprises 14 residues. Germline lookup yields CDR1 MDHEN and CDR2 SYDVKM. V lost 3 bases and J lost 2, with 11 bases in between. Study-wide results and caveats: The authors later found most CMV-associated TCR beta chains appeared HLA-restricted.

It was healthy bone marrow donors who served as donors. While unrecorded immune exposures were likely, the donors were nominally healthy when sampled. Notes on this clone: The antigen remains unidentified.

The chain combines TRBV28 with TRBJ2-7, with a possible D match to TRBD1 (6 bases). The sequencing input was PBMCs. The clonotype was recovered from a man in his fifties or sixties in good health and CMV-seropositive. The CDR3 sequence is CASSLGTPAYEQYF. In nucleotides, the CDR3 is TGTGCCAGCAGTTTGGGGACACCAGCCTACGAGCAGTACTTC.